These T cell receptor beta chains were read from a single sample in a study of shared clonotypes between healthy human individuals. Assay: immunoSEQ multiplex PCR; the TCRdb copy retains only in-frame clones and omits some. The data hold hundreds of thousands of clones, with around 73% observed a single time. Sequencing input: memory CD4+ T cells sorted from blood. These receptors originate from a woman aged 25 to 45 in good health. Both conserved end residues are trimmed from each CDR3.

v_gene: TRBV5-1
j_gene: TRBJ2-1
CDR3aa: ASSPRNRNEQF

v_gene: TRBV25-1
j_gene: TRBJ1-2
CDR3aa: ASSATGGEGYGYT

v_gene: TRBV5-6
j_gene: TRBJ1-1
CDR3aa: ASRRGTGSGKAF

v_gene: TRBV2
j_gene: TRBJ2-2
CDR3aa: ASRDPGTVNTGELF

v_gene: TRBV2
j_gene: TRBJ1-5
CDR3aa: ASSEHRAGNQPQH

v_gene: TRBV27
j_gene: TRBJ2-3
CDR3aa: ASHGLPAGDTQY

v_gene: TRBV2
j_gene: TRBJ1-3
CDR3aa: ASSEAPRGGYTIY

v_gene: TRBV6-1
j_gene: TRBJ1-2
CDR3aa: ASSVTDYGYT

v_gene: TRBV28
j_gene: TRBJ1-2
CDR3aa: ASSLWRRDHGYT

v_gene: TRBV18
j_gene: TRBJ2-3
CDR3aa: ASSPDLISTDTQY

v_gene: TRBV15
j_gene: TRBJ2-5
CDR3aa: ATSRVGERETQY

v_gene: TRBV30
j_gene: TRBJ1-1
CDR3aa: AWDRAIGVTEAF

v_gene: TRBV19
j_gene: TRBJ2-1
CDR3aa: ASSIAIVNEQF

v_gene: TRBV10-3
j_gene: TRBJ2-2
CDR3aa: AISDRGTQNTGELF

v_gene: TRBV2
j_gene: TRBJ2-5
CDR3aa: ASTKGVAGTQETQY

v_gene: TRBV7-6
j_gene: TRBJ2-5
CDR3aa: ASSFPLASGETQY

v_gene: TRBV11-2
j_gene: TRBJ2-2
CDR3aa: ASSLAGGNTGELF

v_gene: TRBV7-2
j_gene: TRBJ2-2
CDR3aa: ASSLQTGELF

v_gene: TRBV5-1
j_gene: TRBJ2-1
CDR3aa: ASSLDPHSFGNEQF

v_gene: TRBV5-4
j_gene: TRBJ2-5
CDR3aa: ASNPGNRGRETQY

v_gene: TRBV5-1
j_gene: TRBJ2-7
CDR3aa: ASSFDRVQQY

v_gene: TRBV18
j_gene: TRBJ2-4
CDR3aa: ASSPPAGLAKNIQY

v_gene: TRBV4-1
j_gene: TRBJ1-2
CDR3aa: ASSQVGENYGYT

v_gene: TRBV18
j_gene: TRBJ2-3
CDR3aa: ASSPSDPIGDTQY

v_gene: TRBV10-2
j_gene: TRBJ1-1
CDR3aa: ASSTPRGLNTEAF

v_gene: TRBV5-1
j_gene: TRBJ2-5
CDR3aa: ASSWGVGETQY

v_gene: TRBV20-1
j_gene: TRBJ2-4
CDR3aa: SARDGVNQY

v_gene: TRBV27
j_gene: TRBJ2-7
CDR3aa: ASSLSGGSEQY

v_gene: TRBV6-4
j_gene: TRBJ2-1
CDR3aa: ASSYSSTPEQF

v_gene: TRBV11-3
j_gene: TRBJ2-2
CDR3aa: ASSRGTQGNTGELF

v_gene: TRBV19
j_gene: TRBJ1-1
CDR3aa: ASRGTGSRTEAF

v_gene: TRBV7-9
j_gene: TRBJ1-1
CDR3aa: ASSLAEGRGNTEAF

v_gene: TRBV9
j_gene: TRBJ2-2
CDR3aa: ASSVGGREGTVNTGELF